A selection of T cell receptor beta chains follows, all from one sample in a study of OX40 agonist ivuxolimab in advanced cancers. Sequencing used immunoSEQ multiplex PCR; TCRdb keeps in-frame clones, though not all of them. This sample has approximately 89,000 clones, with roughly 90% found just once. The sample consisted of CD4+ or CD8+ T cells sorted from blood, taken in a trial of the OX40 agonist ivuxolimab. The receptors originated from an adult with an advanced solid tumor such as melanoma, head and neck, liver or kidney cancer. Both conserved end residues are part of each CDR3. The D gene is left open where the match is weak. The listing skips clone size in some rows; elsewhere it reads once, few, many or a size class.

j_call clone_size d_call v_call cdr3_aa cdr3_nt
TRBJ1-4 - - TRBV2 CASGELTTNEKLFF TGTGCCAGTGGGGAACTTACAACTAATGAAAAACTGTTTTTT
TRBJ2-3 - - TRBV7-2 CASSWSLTSTDTQYF TGTGCCAGCAGCTGGTCATTGACTAGCACAGATACGCAGTATTTT
TRBJ2-7 once TRBD1 TRBV10-3 CAISFNRGNYEQYF TGTGCCATCAGTTTCAACAGGGGAAACTACGAGCAGTACTTC
TRBJ1-4 - - TRBV7-2 CASSLGGLGEKLFF TGTGCCAGCAGCTTAGGAGGTTTGGGGGAAAAACTGTTTTTT
TRBJ2-7 - - TRBV6-5 CASSYSTQPESEQYF TGTGCCAGCAGTTACTCAACTCAACCGGAGAGCGAGCAGTACTTC
TRBJ1-1 - - TRBV6-1 CASSNLRAPGTEAFF TGTGCCAGCAGTAACCTCCGGGCCCCCGGGACTGAAGCTTTCTTT
TRBJ1-2 once - TRBV7-2 CASSSMTGNYGYTF TGTGCCAGCAGCTCCATGACAGGCAACTATGGCTACACCTTC
TRBJ1-3 - TRBD1 TRBV7-2 CADSDRAGNTIYF TGTGCCGACTCGGACAGGGCTGGAAACACCATATATTTT
TRBJ1-1 - - TRBV11-1 CASSLAWGEAFF TGTGCCAGCAGCTTAGCATGGGGTGAAGCTTTCTTT
TRBJ1-1 - - TRBV4-1 CASSHLGYRPEAFF TGCGCCAGCAGCCACCTCGGATACCGACCCGAAGCTTTCTTT
TRBJ2-5 - - TRBV6-5 CASSGQETQYF TGTGCCAGCAGTGGCCAAGAGACCCAGTACTTC
TRBJ2-3 - - TRBV7-9 CASSIMALGDTQYF TGTGCCAGCAGCATAATGGCTCTTGGGGATACGCAGTATTTT
TRBJ2-2 - - TRBV10-3 CAIRGASGTNTGELFF TGTGCCATCAGGGGGGCCTCAGGGACAAACACCGGGGAGCTGTTTTTT
TRBJ2-1 - - TRBV7-6 CASSLVFDEQFF TGTGCCAGCAGCTTAGTCTTCGATGAGCAGTTCTTC
TRBJ2-5 - TRBD1 TRBV6-6 CASSSGTGGTQYF TGTGCCAGCTCCTCCGGGACAGGGGGGACCCAGTACTTC
TRBJ2-7 - - TRBV18 CASSPDANRAAYEQYF TGTGCCAGCTCACCAGACGCTAACCGGGCTGCCTACGAGCAGTACTTC
TRBJ1-2 few - TRBV28 CASSSRHGYTF TGTGCCAGCAGTTCCAGGCATGGCTACACCTTC
TRBJ1-4 - TRBD1 TRBV5-6 CASSFSRQGAQEKLFF TGTGCCAGCAGCTTCTCCCGACAGGGGGCGCAGGAAAAACTGTTTTTT
TRBJ2-1 - TRBD2 TRBV7-2 CASSYSTSGTSYNEQFF TGTGCCAGCAGCTACTCGACTAGCGGAACCTCCTACAATGAGCAGTTCTTC
TRBJ2-4 - - TRBV19 CASSDGGAQGNIQYF TGTGCCAGTAGTGACGGCGGGGCTCAGGGGAACATTCAGTACTTC
TRBJ2-1 - - TRBV5-1 CASSLAGGAYNEQFF TGCGCCAGCAGCTTGGCCGGGGGCGCCTACAATGAGCAGTTCTTC
TRBJ2-1 - - TRBV27 CASSPFGQTMSYNEQFF TGTGCCAGCAGTCCTTTCGGGCAGACGATGAGCTACAATGAGCAGTTCTTC
TRBJ1-1 - - TRBV14 CASSQGRWGTEAFF TGTGCCAGCAGCCAAGGTCGTTGGGGCACTGAAGCTTTCTTT
TRBJ2-7 - TRBD2 TRBV11-2 CASSLGAGEWYEQYF TGTGCCAGCAGCTTAGGAGCGGGAGAGTGGTACGAGCAGTACTTC
TRBJ1-2 - - TRBV14 CASSRQWISDYGYTF TGTGCCAGCAGCCGGCAATGGATCTCAGACTATGGCTACACCTTC
TRBJ2-5 - TRBD1 TRBV5-8 CASSFWDRGGTQYF TGTGCCAGCAGCTTCTGGGACAGGGGAGGGACCCAGTACTTC
TRBJ1-5 - TRBD1 TRBV2 CASSVARDRGSNQPQHF TGTGCCAGCAGCGTTGCCCGGGACAGGGGAAGCAATCAGCCCCAGCATTTT
TRBJ2-1 - - TRBV7-2 CASSLDSYNEQFF TGTGCCAGCAGCCTAGACAGTTACAATGAGCAGTTCTTC
TRBJ1-2 - TRBD1 TRBV5-6 CASSLGQAGDGYTF TGTGCCAGCAGCTTAGGACAGGCCGGTGATGGCTACACCTTC
TRBJ2-7 - - TRBV15 CATSRDGTNYEQYF TGTGCCACCAGCAGGGACGGGACAAACTACGAGCAGTACTTC